The clone carrying this T cell receptor (beta chain) was found once. In the study's own analysis: Amplification of reference gene primers was used by the study to estimate nucleated cell counts. The assay was immunoSEQ multiplex PCR, and TCRdb's table has in-frame clones only and misses some. The DNA gave D and trimming, while V, J and clone size come from that table. This sample has fewer than 200,000 clones, with about 85% found just once. The data originate from a study of blood T cell repertoires in COVID-19. About the research overall: The United States, Italy and Spain were the sources of the acute and convalescent COVID-19 samples.

The sample was peripheral blood. The receptor's source is a human donor with acute or convalescent COVID-19. The donor label of this sample is uncertain.

DNA for the CDR3: TGTGCCATCAGAGAGAGGACAGGGACTTACGAGCAGTACTTC. Translating it yields CAIRERTGTYEQYF. V gene TRBV10-3 combines with J gene TRBJ2-7; 8 nucleotides agree with TRBD1. The CDR3 is 14 amino acids. CDR1 ENHRY and CDR2 SYGVKD come from the germline V gene. V lost 6 bases, J lost 4 bases, and 8 bases stayed unmatched.